What follows is one TCR beta chain and its context. The CDR3 is 14 amino acids. The V end lost 2 bases, the J end lost 10 bases, and 15 bases lay between the germline ends. Germline-derived CDR1 and CDR2 are SGHRS and YFSETQ. This record belongs to a study of shared clonotypes between healthy human individuals. Data came from immunoSEQ multiplex PCR; TCRdb stores just in-frame clones and leaves some out. Altogether about 2.3 million clones are present, approximately 93% being singletons, with the ten largest covering about 0.37%. The source of this sequence is a man between 18 and 29 years old in good health. Some clones in this sample may be carry-over from other donors' samples. Material for sequencing was naive CD4+ T cells from PBMCs. Subset reported: CD45RA+ positively selected. The chain links TRBV5-1 to TRBJ1-4; D perhaps matches TRBD1 (5 bases). In DNA, the CDR3 is TGCGCCAGCAGCTTACGAGGGGCAGACGGAAAACTGTTTTTT. Its protein product is CASSLRGADGKLFF.